This TCR beta chain was retrieved from a study of T cell responses to AZD1222 COVID-19 vaccine. Whole-study findings and limits: The peak T cell response came first, and repertoires were sampled only after it.

Sequencing was performed with immunoSEQ multiplex PCR; in TCRdb, only in-frame clones are kept and a portion is missing. This sample yields 150,000 to 200,000 clones, of which 85% to 95% are seen a single time; under 2.5% belongs to the top ten. After removal of 3 bases from V and 12 bases from J, the junction contained 8 bases not matched to a gene. The germline gives CDR1 KGHSH, CDR2 LQKENI. The CDR3 contains 13 residues. Details on this clone: Its antigen is unknown.

This clonotype was sampled from an adult in good health. Material: peripheral blood, obtained on day 0 of AZD1222 vaccination. The rearrangement joins TRBV18 to TRBJ1-2; the match to TRBD1 covers 9 bases. The CDR3 nucleotides read TGTGCCAGCTCACCGGGACAGGGAGGAAGTCACACCTTC. Translation gives CASSPGQGGSHTF.